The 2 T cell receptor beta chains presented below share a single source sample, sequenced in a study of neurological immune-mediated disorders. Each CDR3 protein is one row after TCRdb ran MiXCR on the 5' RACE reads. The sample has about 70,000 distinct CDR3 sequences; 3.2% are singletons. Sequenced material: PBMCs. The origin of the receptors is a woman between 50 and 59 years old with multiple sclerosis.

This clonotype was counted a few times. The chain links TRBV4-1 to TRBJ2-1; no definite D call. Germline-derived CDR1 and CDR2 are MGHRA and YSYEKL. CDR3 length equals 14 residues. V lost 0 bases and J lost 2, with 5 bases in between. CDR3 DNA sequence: TGCGCCAGCAGCCAAGAGGGAACCTACAATGAGCAGTTCTTC. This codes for CASSQEGTYNEQFF.

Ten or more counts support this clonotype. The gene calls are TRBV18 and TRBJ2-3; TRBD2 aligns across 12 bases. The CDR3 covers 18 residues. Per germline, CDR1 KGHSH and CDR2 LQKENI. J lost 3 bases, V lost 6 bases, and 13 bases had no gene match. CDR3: CASSQSTSGSGLTDTQYF. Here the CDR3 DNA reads TGTGCCAGCTCCCAATCGACTAGCGGGAGCGGGCTAACAGATACGCAGTATTTT.